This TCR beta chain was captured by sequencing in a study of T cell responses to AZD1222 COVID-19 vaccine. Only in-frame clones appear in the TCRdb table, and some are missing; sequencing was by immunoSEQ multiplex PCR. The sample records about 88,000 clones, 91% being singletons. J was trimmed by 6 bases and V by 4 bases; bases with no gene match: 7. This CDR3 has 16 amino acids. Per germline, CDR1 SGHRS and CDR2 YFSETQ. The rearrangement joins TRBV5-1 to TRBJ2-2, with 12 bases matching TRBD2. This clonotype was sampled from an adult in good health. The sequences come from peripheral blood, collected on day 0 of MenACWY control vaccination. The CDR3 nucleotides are TGCGCCAGCAGCCGGGCGGCTAGCGGGAGGGCCGGGGAGCTGTTTTTT. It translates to CASSRAASGRAGELFF.